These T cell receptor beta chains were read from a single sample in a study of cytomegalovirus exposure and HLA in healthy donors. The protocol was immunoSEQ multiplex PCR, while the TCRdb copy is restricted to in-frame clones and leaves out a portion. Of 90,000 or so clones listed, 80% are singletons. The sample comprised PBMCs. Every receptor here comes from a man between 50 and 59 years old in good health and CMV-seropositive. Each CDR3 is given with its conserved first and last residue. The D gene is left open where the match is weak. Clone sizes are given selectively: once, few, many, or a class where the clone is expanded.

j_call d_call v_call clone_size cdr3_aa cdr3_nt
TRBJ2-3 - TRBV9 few CASSVTGTDTQYF TGTGCCAGCAGCGTGACAGGCACAGATACGCAGTATTTT
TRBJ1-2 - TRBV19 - CASSARNYGYTF TGTGCCAGTAGTGCGAGGAACTATGGCTACACCTTC
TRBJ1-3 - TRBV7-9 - CASSPGGNTIYF TGTGCCAGCAGCCCAGGGGGAAACACCATATATTTT
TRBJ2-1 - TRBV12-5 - CASGTKQGVYSYNEQFF TGTGCTAGTGGTACGAAACAGGGAGTCTACTCCTACAATGAGCAGTTCTTC
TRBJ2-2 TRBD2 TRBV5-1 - CASSLGLAGGKTGELFF TGCGCCAGCAGCTTGGGACTAGCGGGAGGGAAAACCGGGGAGCTGTTTTTT
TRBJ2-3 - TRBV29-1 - CSVGGYSDTDTQYF TGCAGCGTTGGGGGCTACTCGGACACAGATACGCAGTATTTT
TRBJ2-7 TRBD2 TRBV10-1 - CASRGGSPVDYEQYF TGCGCCAGCAGGGGAGGGAGCCCGGTGGACTACGAGCAGTACTTC
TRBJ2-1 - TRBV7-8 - CASSLIRQADEQFF TGTGCCAGCAGCTTAATTCGGCAGGCCGATGAGCAGTTCTTC
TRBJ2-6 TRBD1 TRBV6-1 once CASSGRRGTVASGANGLTF TGTGCCAGCAGTGGACGTAGGGGGACAGTAGCCTCTGGGGCCAACGGCCTGACTTTC
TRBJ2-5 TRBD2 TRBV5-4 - CASSPLRREGQETQYF TGTGCCAGCAGCCCCCTTAGGCGGGAGGGCCAGGAGACCCAGTACTTC
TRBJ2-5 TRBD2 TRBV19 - CASSIGTSVVETQYF TGTGCCAGTAGTATAGGGACTAGCGTTGTAGAGACCCAGTACTTC
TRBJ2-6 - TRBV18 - CASSPFLDPSGANGLTF TGTGCCAGCTCACCATTTTTAGATCCTTCTGGGGCCAACGGCCTGACTTTC
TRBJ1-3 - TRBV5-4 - CASSYTDSGNTIYF TGTGCCAGCAGCTACACCGACTCTGGAAACACCATATATTTT
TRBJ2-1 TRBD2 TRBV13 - CASRDAGGPNEQFF TGTGCCAGCCGGGACGCGGGAGGGCCTAATGAGCAGTTCTTC
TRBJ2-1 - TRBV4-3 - CASSQILEGTVFGEQFF TGCGCCAGCAGCCAAATTCTCGAGGGGACTGTTTTTGGTGAGCAGTTCTTC
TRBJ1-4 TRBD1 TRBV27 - CASSLGDRGRGNEKLFF TGTGCCAGCAGTCTGGGGGACAGGGGGCGAGGGAATGAAAAACTGTTTTTT
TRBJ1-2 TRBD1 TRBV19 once CASASGQTGYGYTF TGTGCCAGTGCCTCGGGACAGACAGGCTATGGCTACACCTTC
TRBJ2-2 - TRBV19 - CASSEGVTGELFF TGTGCCAGTAGTGAAGGGGTCACCGGGGAGCTGTTTTTT